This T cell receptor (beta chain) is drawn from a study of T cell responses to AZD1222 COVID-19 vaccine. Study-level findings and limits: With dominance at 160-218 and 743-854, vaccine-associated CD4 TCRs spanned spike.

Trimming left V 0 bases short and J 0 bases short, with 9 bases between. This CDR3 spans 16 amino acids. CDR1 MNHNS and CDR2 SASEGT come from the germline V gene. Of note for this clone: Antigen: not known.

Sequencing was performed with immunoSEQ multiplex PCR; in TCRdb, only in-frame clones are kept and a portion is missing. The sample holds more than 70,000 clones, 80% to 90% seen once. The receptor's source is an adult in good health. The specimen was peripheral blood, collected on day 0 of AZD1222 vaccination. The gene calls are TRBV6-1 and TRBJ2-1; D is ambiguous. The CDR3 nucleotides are TGTGCCAGCAGTGAAGCGCTTCTGAGCTCCTACAATGAGCAGTTCTTC. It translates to CASSEALLSSYNEQFF.